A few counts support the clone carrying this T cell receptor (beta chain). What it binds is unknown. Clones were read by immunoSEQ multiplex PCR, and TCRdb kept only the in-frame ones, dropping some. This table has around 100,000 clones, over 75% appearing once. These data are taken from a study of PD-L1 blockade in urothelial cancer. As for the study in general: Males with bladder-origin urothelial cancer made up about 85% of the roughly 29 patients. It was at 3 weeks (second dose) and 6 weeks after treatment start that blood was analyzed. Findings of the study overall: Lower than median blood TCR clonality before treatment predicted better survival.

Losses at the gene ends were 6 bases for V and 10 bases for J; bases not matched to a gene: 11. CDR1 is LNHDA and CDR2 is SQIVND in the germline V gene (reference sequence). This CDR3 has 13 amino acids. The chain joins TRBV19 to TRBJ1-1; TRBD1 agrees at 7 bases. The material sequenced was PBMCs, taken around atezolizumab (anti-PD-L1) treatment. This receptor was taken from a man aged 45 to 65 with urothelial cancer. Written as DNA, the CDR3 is TGTGCCAGTAGCCCGACCCGACAGGGTCCAGCTTTCTTT. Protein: CASSPTRQGPAFF.